This TCR beta chain was captured by sequencing in a study of beta chain features in type 1 diabetes. General study results and limits: Patients showed naive, central memory and Treg TCRB repertoires that appeared more similar than those of healthy donors.

V shed 3 bases and J shed 6 bases, with 5 bases lying between them. The CDR3 spans 11 residues. Germline values: CDR1 SEHNR, CDR2 FQNEAQ (reference sequence). cDNA synthesis used the whole RNA isolate, giving expressed TCRB sequences. Measured with immunoSEQ multiplex PCR; TCRdb has only the in-frame clones, and not every one. The table shows about 400,000 clones, with roughly 12% occurring only once. Comment on this clone: The antigen is undetermined.

The sequencing input was naive CD4+ T cells from blood. This TCR derives from a man between 18 and 29 years old in good health. This chain joins TRBV7-9 and TRBJ1-1; no clear D gene. The CDR3 spells CASSFRAEAFF. DNA of the CDR3: TGTGCCAGCAGCTTCCGAGCTGAAGCTTTCTTT.